One and the same sample provided the 7 T cell receptor beta chains below, sequenced in a study of OX40 agonist ivuxolimab in advanced cancers. To prepare the library, the immunoSEQ multiplex PCR assay was applied. TCRdb obtained this table from immuneACCESS and retained in-frame rearrangements with V and J assigned. These tables miss some clones; where compared with another copy, unresolved V genes account for less than half of the shortfall, and the remainder is unexplained. The sample data list around 60,000 clones, and roughly 82% of these were observed just once. 5% to 6.5% of the sample goes to the ten largest clones. The specimen comprised CD4+ or CD8+ T cells sorted from blood, sampled in a trial of the OX40 agonist ivuxolimab. The receptor source for this set is an adult with an advanced solid tumor such as melanoma, head and neck, liver or kidney cancer.

The chain joins TRBV19 to TRBJ2-6, with D uncertain. Germline V gives CDR1 LNHDA, CDR2 SQIVND (reference sequence). This CDR3 spans 15 amino acids. Between the trimmed V and J ends, which lost 6 bases and 0 bases, there was a span of 9 bases. CDR3 in amino acids: CASRARSSGANVLTF. The CDR3 nucleotides read TGTGCCAGTAGAGCCCGGAGCTCTGGGGCCAACGTCCTGACTTTC.

J is TRBJ2-4 and V is TRBV28; no firm D call. The CDR3 length is 15 residues. Germline loops: CDR1 MDHEN, CDR2 SYDVKM. Trimming removed 4 bases at V and 0 bases at J, with 10 bases between. This chain's CDR3 is CASSSYKLAKNIQYF. The CDR3 bases are TGTGCCAGCAGTTCCTATAAATTAGCCAAAAACATTCAGTACTTC. The full variable domain, completed using reference TRBV28 and TRBJ2-4, is DVKVTQSSRYLVKRTGEKVFLECVQDMDHENMFWYRQDPGLGLRLIYFSYDVKMKEKGDIPEGYSVSREKKERFSLILESASTNQTSMYLCASSSYKLAKNIQYFGAGTRLSVL.

The chain recombines TRBV13 with TRBJ2-5, with D perhaps matching TRBD2 (6 bases). The germline V gene encodes CDR1 PRHDT and CDR2 FYEKMQ (reference sequence). The CDR3 is made up of 14 amino acids. The V end was cut by 2 bases, the J end by 1 base, with 8 bases between. CDR3 sequence reads: CASSLTGVQETQYF. The DNA for the CDR3 is TGTGCCAGCAGCTTAACGGGGGTCCAAGAGACCCAGTACTTC.

The chain is built from TRBV28 and TRBJ2-4; the D gene is possibly TRBD1 (6 bases). The germline V gene has CDR1 MDHEN and CDR2 SYDVKM. The CDR3 has 14 residues. Trimming took off 5 bases at V and 6 bases at J, with 14 bases between the two ends. CDR3 region: CASSSSDRGNIQYF. DNA of the CDR3: TGTGCCAGCAGTAGTTCGGACAGAGGAAACATTCAGTACTTC.

This sequence joins TRBV7-3 and TRBJ2-2; possibly TRBD2 for D (6 bases). The CDR3 covers 16 residues. Germline loops: CDR1 SGHTA, CDR2 FQGTGA. V lost 1 base to trimming and J lost 0 bases, with 9 bases between them. CDR3 residues: CASSLMAGTNTGELFF. As DNA, the CDR3 is TGTGCCAGCAGCTTAATGGCGGGGACGAACACCGGGGAGCTGTTTTTT.

The J gene is TRBJ1-2, the V gene TRBV7-2; a weak D match, TRBD1 (6 bases). CDR3 length: 13 amino acids. Germline values: CDR1 SGHTA, CDR2 FQGNSA. V lost 5 bases and J lost 4, with 11 bases in between. The CDR3 sequence: CASSGGQLYGYTF. The CDR3 DNA sequence: TGTGCCAGCAGCGGCGGACAGCTCTATGGCTACACCTTC.

This rearrangement joins TRBV18 to TRBJ2-1; D is unclear. Trimming took off 3 bases at V and 0 bases at J, with 9 bases between the two ends. This CDR3 has 15 residues. Germline V CDR1 and CDR2: KGHSH, LQKENI. CDR3 nucleotide sequence: TGTGCCAGCTCACCCGCCGTGAGCTCCTACAATGAGCAGTTCTTC. Residues: CASSPAVSSYNEQFF.